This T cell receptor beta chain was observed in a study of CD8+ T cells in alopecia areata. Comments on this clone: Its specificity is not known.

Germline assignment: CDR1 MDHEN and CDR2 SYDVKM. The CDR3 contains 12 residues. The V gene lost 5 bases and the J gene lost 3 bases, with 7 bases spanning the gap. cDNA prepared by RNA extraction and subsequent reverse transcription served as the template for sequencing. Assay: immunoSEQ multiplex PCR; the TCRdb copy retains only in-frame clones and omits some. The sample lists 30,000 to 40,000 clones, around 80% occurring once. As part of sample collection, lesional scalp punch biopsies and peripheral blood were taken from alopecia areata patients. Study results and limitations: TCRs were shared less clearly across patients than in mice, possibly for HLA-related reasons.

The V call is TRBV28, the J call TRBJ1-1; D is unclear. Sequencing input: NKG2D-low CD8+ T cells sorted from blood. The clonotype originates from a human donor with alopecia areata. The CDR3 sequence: CASSLGYTEAFF. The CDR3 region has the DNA TGTGCCAGCAGTCTTGGGTACACTGAAGCTTTCTTT.